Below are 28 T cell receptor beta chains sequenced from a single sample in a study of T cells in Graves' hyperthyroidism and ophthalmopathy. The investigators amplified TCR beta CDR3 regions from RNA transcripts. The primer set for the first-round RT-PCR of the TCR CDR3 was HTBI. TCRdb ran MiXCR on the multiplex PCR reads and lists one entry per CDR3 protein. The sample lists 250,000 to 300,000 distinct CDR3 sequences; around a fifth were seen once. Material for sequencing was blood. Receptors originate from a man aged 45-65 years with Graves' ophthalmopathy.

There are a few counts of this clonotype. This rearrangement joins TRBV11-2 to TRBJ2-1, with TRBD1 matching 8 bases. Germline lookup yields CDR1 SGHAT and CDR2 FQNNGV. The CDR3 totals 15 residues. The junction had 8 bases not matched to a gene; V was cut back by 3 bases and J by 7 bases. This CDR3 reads CASSLETGVGNEQFF. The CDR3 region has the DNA TGTGCCAGCAGCTTGGAGACAGGGGTAGGGAATGAGCAGTTCTTC.

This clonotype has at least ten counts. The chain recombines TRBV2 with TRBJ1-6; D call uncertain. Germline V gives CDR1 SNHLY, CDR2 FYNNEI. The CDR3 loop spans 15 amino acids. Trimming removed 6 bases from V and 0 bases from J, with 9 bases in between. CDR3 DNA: TGTGCCAGCAGCAATCACAGCTCCTATAATTCACCCCTCCACTTT. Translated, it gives CASSNHSSYNSPLHF.

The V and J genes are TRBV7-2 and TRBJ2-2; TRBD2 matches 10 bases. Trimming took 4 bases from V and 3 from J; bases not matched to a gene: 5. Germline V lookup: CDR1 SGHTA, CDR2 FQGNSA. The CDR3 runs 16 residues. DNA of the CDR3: TGTGCCAGCAGCTGGGATAGCGGGAGGTACACCGGGGAGCTGTTTTTT. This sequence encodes CASSWDSGRYTGELFF.

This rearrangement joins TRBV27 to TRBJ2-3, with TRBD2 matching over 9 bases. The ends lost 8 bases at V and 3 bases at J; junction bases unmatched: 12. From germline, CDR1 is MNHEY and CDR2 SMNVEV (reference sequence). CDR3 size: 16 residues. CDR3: CASRRIAGVVTDTQYF. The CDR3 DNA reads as TGTGCCAGCCGGCGGATAGCGGGAGTGGTGACAGATACGCAGTATTTT.

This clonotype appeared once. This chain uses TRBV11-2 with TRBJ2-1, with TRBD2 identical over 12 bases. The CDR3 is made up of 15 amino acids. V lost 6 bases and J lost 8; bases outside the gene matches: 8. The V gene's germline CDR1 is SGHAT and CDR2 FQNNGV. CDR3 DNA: TGTGCCAGCAGGGGACGGACTAGCGGGATCGATGAGCAGTTCTTC. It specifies CASRGRTSGIDEQFF.

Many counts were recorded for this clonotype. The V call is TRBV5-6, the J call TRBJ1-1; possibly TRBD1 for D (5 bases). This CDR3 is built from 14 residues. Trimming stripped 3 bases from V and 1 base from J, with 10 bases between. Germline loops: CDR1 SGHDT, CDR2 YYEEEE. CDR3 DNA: TGTGCCAGCAGCTCCTCCGACAGGAACACTGAAGCTTTCTTT. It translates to CASSSSDRNTEAFF.

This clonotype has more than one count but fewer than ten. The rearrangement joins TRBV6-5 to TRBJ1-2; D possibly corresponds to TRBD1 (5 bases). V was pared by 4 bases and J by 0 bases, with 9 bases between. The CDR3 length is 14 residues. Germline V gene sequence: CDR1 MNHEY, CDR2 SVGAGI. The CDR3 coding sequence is TGTGCCAGCAGTTCGACAGAGACTAACTATGGCTACACCTTC. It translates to CASSSTETNYGYTF.

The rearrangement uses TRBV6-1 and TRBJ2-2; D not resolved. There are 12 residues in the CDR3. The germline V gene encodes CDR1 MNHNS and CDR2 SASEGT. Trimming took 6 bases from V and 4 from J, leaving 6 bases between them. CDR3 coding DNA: TGTGCCAGCAGCCCAGTCACCGGGGAGCTGTTTTTT. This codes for CASSPVTGELFF.

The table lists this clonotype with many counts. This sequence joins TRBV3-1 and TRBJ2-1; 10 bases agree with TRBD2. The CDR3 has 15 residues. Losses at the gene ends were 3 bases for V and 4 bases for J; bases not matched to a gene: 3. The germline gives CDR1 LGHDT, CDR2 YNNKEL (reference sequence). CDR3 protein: CASSHGLAEYNEQFF. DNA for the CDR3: TGTGCCAGCAGCCACGGACTAGCGGAGTACAATGAGCAGTTCTTC.

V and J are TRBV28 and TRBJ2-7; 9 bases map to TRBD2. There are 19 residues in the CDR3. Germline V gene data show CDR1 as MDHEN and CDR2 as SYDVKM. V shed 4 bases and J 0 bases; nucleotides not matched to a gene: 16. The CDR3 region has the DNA TGTGCCAGCAGTTCCATGCGGCTGGGGACTAGCTGGGGCTCCTACGAGCAGTACTTC. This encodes CASSSMRLGTSWGSYEQYF.

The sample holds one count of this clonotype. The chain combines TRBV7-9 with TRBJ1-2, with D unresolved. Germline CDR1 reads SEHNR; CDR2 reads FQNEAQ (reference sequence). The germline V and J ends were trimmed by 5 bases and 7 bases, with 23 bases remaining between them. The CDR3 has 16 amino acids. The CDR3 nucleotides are TGTGCCAGCAGCCCGCCTGATTCGCGATTGGTCTCTGGCTACACCTTC. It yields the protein CASSPPDSRLVSGYTF. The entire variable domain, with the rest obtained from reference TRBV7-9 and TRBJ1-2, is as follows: DTGVSQNPRHKITKRGQNVTFRCDPISEHNRLYWYRQTLGQGPEFLTYFQNEAQLEKSRLLSDRFSAERPKGSFSTLEIQRTEQGDSAMYLCASSPPDSRLVSGYTFGSGTRLTVV.

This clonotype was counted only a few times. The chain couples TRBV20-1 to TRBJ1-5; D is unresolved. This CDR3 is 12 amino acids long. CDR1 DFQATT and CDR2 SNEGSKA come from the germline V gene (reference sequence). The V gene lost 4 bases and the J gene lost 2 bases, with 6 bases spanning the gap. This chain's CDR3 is CSAKEGNQPQHF. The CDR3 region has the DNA TGCAGTGCTAAAGAGGGCAATCAGCCCCAGCATTTT.

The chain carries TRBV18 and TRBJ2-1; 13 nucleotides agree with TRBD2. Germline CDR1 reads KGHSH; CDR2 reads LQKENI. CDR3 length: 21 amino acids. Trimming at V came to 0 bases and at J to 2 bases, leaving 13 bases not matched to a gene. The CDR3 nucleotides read TGTGCCAGCTCACCACCCCGGACTAGCGGGAGTCTATCTTCGGCCTACAATGAGCAGTTCTTC. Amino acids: CASSPPRTSGSLSSAYNEQFF.

CDR3 coding DNA: TGTGCCATCAGTGAGTCTGTGTCAGGGGGAGGCTACACCTTC. It translates to CAISESVSGGGYTF. V usage is TRBV10-3 and J usage is TRBJ1-2; the match to TRBD1 covers 7 bases. From germline, CDR1 is ENHRY and CDR2 SYGVKD. This CDR3 region has 14 residues. V lost 0 bases to trimming and J lost 8 bases; unmatched junction nucleotides: 6.

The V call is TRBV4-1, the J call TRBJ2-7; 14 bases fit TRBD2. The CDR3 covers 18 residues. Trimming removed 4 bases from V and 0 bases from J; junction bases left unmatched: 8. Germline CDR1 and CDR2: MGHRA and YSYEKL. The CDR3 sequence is CASSPGTSGSLSSYEQYF. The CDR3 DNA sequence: TGCGCCAGCAGCCCTGGGACTAGCGGGAGCCTGAGCTCCTACGAGCAGTACTTC.

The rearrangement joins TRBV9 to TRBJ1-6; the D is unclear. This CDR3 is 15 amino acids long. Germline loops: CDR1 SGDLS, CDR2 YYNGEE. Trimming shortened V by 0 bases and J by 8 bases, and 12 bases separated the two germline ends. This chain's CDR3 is CASSVGHKQDSPLHF. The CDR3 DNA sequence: TGTGCCAGCAGCGTAGGACATAAACAAGATTCACCCCTCCACTTT.

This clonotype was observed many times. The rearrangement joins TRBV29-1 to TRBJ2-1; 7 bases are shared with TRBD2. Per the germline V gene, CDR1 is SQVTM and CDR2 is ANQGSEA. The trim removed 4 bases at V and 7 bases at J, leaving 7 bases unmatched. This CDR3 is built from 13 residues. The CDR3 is CSVGALAKNEQFF. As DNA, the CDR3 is TGCAGCGTTGGGGCACTAGCGAAAAATGAGCAGTTCTTC.

CDR3 nucleotide sequence: TGTGCCAGCAGTGAAACCCCGCCGGGACTAGGCACCTACAATGAGCAGTTCTTC. Translated: CASSETPPGLGTYNEQFF. The chain joins TRBV2 to TRBJ2-1; 8 bases fit TRBD2. J gave up 2 bases and V 2 bases, and 11 bases lay outside the gene matches. The CDR3 covers 18 residues. Germline CDR1 and CDR2: SNHLY and FYNNEI.

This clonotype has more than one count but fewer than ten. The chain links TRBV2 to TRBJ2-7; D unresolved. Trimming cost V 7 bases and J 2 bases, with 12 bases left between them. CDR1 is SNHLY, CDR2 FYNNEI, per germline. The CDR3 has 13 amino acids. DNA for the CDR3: TGTGCCAGCAACCCGGACGGAACCTACGAGCAGTACTTC. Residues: CASNPDGTYEQYF.

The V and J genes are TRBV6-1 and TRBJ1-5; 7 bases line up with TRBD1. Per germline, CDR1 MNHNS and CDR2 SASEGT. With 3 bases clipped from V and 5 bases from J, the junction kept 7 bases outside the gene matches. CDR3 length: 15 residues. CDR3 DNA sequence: TGTGCCAGCAGTGACAGGGGGAGGATGGATCAGCCCCAGCATTTT. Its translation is CASSDRGRMDQPQHF.

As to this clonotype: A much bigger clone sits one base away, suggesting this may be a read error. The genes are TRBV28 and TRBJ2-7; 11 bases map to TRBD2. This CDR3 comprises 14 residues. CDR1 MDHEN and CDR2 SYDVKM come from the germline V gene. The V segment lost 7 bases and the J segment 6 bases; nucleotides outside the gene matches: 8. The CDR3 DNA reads TGTGCCAGCACCGCAACTAGCGGGAGCTTCGAGCAGTACTTC. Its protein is CASTATSGSFEQYF.

CDR3 nucleotide sequence: TGCGCCAGCAGCCCCGGCGGGGGGGCACCCCTCCACTTT. It translates to CASSPGGGAPLHF. The rearrangement links TRBV5-1 to TRBJ1-6, with D possibly being TRBD1 (5 bases). The CDR3 loop spans 13 amino acids. CDR1 is SGHRS, CDR2 YFSETQ, per germline. Trimming pared 4 bases from V and 11 bases from J, leaving 13 bases between.

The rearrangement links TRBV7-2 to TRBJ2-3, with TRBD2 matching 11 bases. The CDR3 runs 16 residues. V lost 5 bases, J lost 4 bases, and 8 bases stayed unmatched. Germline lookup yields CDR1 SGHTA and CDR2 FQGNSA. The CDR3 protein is CASSPPVAGGPDTQYF. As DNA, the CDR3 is TGTGCCAGCAGCCCCCCCGTAGCGGGAGGGCCAGATACGCAGTATTTT.

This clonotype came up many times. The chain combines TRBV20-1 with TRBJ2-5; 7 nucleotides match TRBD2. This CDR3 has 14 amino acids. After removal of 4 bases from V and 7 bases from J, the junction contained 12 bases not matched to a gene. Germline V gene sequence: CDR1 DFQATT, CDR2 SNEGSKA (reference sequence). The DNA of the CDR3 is TGCAGTGCTACGGGGGAGGGCCCCCCGAGGACCCAGTACTTC. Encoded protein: CSATGEGPPRTQYF.

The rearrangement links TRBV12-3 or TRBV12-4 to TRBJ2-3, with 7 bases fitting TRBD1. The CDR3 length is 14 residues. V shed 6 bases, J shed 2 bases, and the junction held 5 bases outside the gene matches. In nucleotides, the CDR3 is TGTGCCAGCAGCCGGGACAGCTACACAGATACGCAGTATTTT. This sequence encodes CASSRDSYTDTQYF.

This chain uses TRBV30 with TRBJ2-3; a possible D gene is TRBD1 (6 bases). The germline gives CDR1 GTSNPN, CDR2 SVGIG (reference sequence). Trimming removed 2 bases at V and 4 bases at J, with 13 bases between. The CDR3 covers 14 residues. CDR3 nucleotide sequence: TGTGCCTGGAGTCATGACAGGTTTTCAGATACGCAGTATTTT. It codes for CAWSHDRFSDTQYF.

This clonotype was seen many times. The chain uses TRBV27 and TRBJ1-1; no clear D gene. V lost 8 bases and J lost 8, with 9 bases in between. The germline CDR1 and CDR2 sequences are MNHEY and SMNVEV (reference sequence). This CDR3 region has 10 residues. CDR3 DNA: TGTGCCAGCCTGGGTAGGGAAGCTTTCTTT. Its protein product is CASLGREAFF.

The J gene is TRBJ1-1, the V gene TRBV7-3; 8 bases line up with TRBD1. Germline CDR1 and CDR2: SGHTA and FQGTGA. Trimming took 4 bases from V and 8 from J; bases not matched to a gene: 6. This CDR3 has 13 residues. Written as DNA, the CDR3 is TGTGCCAGCAGCTCGGACAGGGTTGCAGAAGCTTTCTTT. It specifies CASSSDRVAEAFF.